One sample yielded the 22 T cell receptor beta chains listed below, sequenced in a study of regulatory T cells in long-lasting Graves disease. Time point denoted: persistent/refractory GD, antithyroid drugs over 5 years with positive TRAb. Isolated PBMC RNA provided the starting material for the TCR library. Libraries of TCR beta came from iRepertoire HTBI primers plus Arm-PCR of CDR3 regions. TCRdb independently ran MiXCR on the multiplex PCR reads; one entry per CDR3 protein. This table holds about 290,000 distinct CDR3 sequences, 20% to 25% found once. The sequenced sample was peripheral blood mononuclear cells (PBMCs), obtained when the disease was refractory, from a patient treated with antithyroid drugs. The receptor set was obtained from a female donor with Graves disease.

There are many counts of this clonotype. The chain is built from TRBV28 and TRBJ2-5, with D possibly being TRBD1 (6 bases). The CDR3 runs to 13 residues. V gave up 8 bases and J gave up 5 bases, with 15 bases separating them. The germline V gene has CDR1 MDHEN and CDR2 SYDVKM. The CDR3 region is CASLGHRVETQYF. The CDR3 region has the DNA TGTGCCAGCCTGGGACACAGGGTGGAGACCCAGTACTTC.

For the CDR3, the DNA is TGTGCCAGCAGTTTCTGGGAGGGAGGTCGAACCGGGGAGCTGTTTTTT. Translating gives CASSFWEGGRTGELFF. The rearrangement links TRBV28 to TRBJ2-2; 7 nucleotides agree with TRBD2. Germline V CDR1 and CDR2: MDHEN, SYDVKM. With V trimmed by 3 bases and J by 5 bases, 9 bases remained unmatched. This CDR3 spans 16 amino acids.

This clonotype was seen repeatedly, ten times or more. The chain couples TRBV2 to TRBJ2-7; maybe TRBD2 (6 bases). The CDR3 sequence is 14 residues long. Germline CDR1 SNHLY, CDR2 FYNNEI. Deletions cut 9 bases from V and 0 bases from J, with 15 bases between. The CDR3 nucleotides read TGTGCCAGGGGGCGGGGTAAGAGCTCCTACGAGCAGTACTTC. As protein: CARGRGKSSYEQYF.

This clonotype was counted many times. The chain is built from TRBV28 and TRBJ2-5; D is ambiguous. Per germline, CDR1 MDHEN and CDR2 SYDVKM. Trimming removed 2 bases at V and 5 bases at J, with 12 bases between. The CDR3 sequence is 14 residues long. In DNA form, the CDR3 reads TGTGCCAGCAGTTTAGAGAGGATAGGGGAGACCCAGTACTTC. The encoded protein is CASSLERIGETQYF.

Ten or more counts support this clonotype. The CDR3 DNA sequence: TGTGCCAGCAGCTTAGGCGTAGTACCGTACTCTGAAGCTTTCTTT. The encoded protein is CASSLGVVPYSEAFF. The chain links TRBV7-2 to TRBJ1-1; D ambiguous. Germline loops: CDR1 SGHTA, CDR2 FQGNSA. CDR3 length: 15 amino acids. V lost 1 base and J lost 6, with 15 bases in between.

To note about this clonotype: A much bigger clone sits one base away, suggesting this may be a read error. As DNA, the CDR3 is TGTGCCACCAGCAGAGATTTGGTGGTGGGACAGATGAACGCTGAAGCTTTCTTT. Translation gives CATSRDLVVGQMNAEAFF. The rearrangement links TRBV15 to TRBJ1-1, with 7 bases aligning to TRBD1. The CDR3 has 18 residues. Germline loops: CDR1 LNHNV, CDR2 YYDKDF (reference sequence).

This clonotype was counted a few times. The rearrangement joins TRBV10-2 to TRBJ2-7; D unclear. Germline loops: CDR1 WSHSY, CDR2 SAAADI. The CDR3 runs 12 residues. Trimming took off 6 bases at V and 3 bases at J, with 9 bases between the two ends. The CDR3 bases are TGCGCCAGCAGCGTTGGATTCTACGAGCAGTACTTC. This codes for CASSVGFYEQYF.

Concerning this clonotype: Mismatch with germline at one junction end may stem from a read error. The CDR3 reads CACSLRWRTYEQYF. The CDR3 nucleotides are TGTGCCTGCAGTCTCAGGTGGCGCACCTACGAGCAGTACTTC. The gene calls are TRBV28 and TRBJ2-7; D is unresolved. The CDR3 is made up of 14 amino acids. Germline values: CDR1 MDHEN, CDR2 SYDVKM. The complete variable domain, with remaining parts taken from reference TRBV28 and TRBJ2-7, reads DVKVTQSSRYLVKRTGEKVFLECVQDMDHENMFWYRQDPGLGLRLIYFSYDVKMKEKGDIPEGYSVSREKKERFSLILESASTNQTSMYLCACSLRWRTYEQYFGPGTRLTVT.

This clonotype came up many times. The CDR3 region is CASSLLGQGYHNEQFF. The CDR3 nucleotides read TGTGCCAGCAGTTTGTTGGGACAGGGTTATCACAATGAGCAGTTCTTC. The genes are TRBV28 and TRBJ2-1; TRBD1 matches at 9 bases. Germline CDR1 is MDHEN and CDR2 is SYDVKM. Trimming removed 3 bases from V and 5 bases from J; junction bases left unmatched: 8. The CDR3 is 16 residues long.

The chain has TRBV28 and TRBJ2-7, with D possibly being TRBD2 (6 bases). V gave up 5 bases and J gave up 7 bases, with 18 bases separating them. Germline V gene lookup returns CDR1 MDHEN and CDR2 SYDVKM. This CDR3 has 14 residues. The CDR3 reads CASSPDGVGREQYF. The CDR3, as DNA: TGTGCCAGCAGTCCCGACGGGGTGGGGAGGGAGCAGTACTTC. The full variable domain, its missing parts supplied by reference TRBV28 and TRBJ2-7, is DVKVTQSSRYLVKRTGEKVFLECVQDMDHENMFWYRQDPGLGLRLIYFSYDVKMKEKGDIPEGYSVSREKKERFSLILESASTNQTSMYLCASSPDGVGREQYFGPGTRLTVT.

In its sample, this clonotype was seen many times. The chain combines TRBV29-1 with TRBJ1-2, with 8 bases identical to TRBD1. Trimming cost V 6 bases and J 3 bases; bases outside gene matches: 12. The CDR3 sequence is 15 residues long. The germline CDR1 and CDR2 sequences are SQVTM and ANQGSEA. The CDR3 loop is CSVRHYQGADYGYTF. CDR3 nucleotide sequence: TGCAGCGTCCGACACTACCAGGGGGCTGACTATGGCTACACCTTC.

The table lists this clonotype with a few counts. The rearrangement links TRBV7-9 to TRBJ2-6; 9 positions agree with TRBD2. Losses at the gene ends were 5 bases for V and 2 bases for J; bases not matched to a gene: 13. The CDR3 spans 19 residues. The V gene's germline CDR1 is SEHNR and CDR2 FQNEAQ (reference sequence). The CDR3 here is CASSAGGTSLNAGANVLTF. The CDR3 DNA follows: TGTGCCAGCAGCGCAGGTGGGACTAGCCTTAATGCTGGGGCCAACGTCCTGACTTTC.

This clonotype was counted only a few times. This chain links TRBV9 with TRBJ2-3; D may be TRBD2 (6 bases). The CDR3 has 16 amino acids. Germline assignment: CDR1 SGDLS and CDR2 YYNGEE. V shed 0 bases and J shed 0 bases, with 11 bases lying between them. The CDR3 loop is CASSVAGSPSTDTQYF. The CDR3, as DNA: TGTGCCAGCAGCGTAGCCGGGAGTCCTAGCACAGATACGCAGTATTTT. Filled out from reference TRBV9 and TRBJ2-3, the complete variable domain reads DSGVTQTPKHLITATGQRVTLRCSPRSGDLSVYWYQQSLDQGLQFLIQYYNGEERAKGNILERFSAQQFPDLHSELNLSSLELGDSALYFCASSVAGSPSTDTQYFGPGTRLTVL.

In its sample, this clonotype was seen many times. V and J are TRBV10-3 and TRBJ1-2; maybe TRBD1 (6 bases). The CDR3 contains 14 residues. The V end lost 4 bases, the J end lost 3 bases, and 12 bases lay between the germline ends. The germline V gene encodes CDR1 ENHRY and CDR2 SYGVKD. This CDR3 reads CAISGNREDYGYTF. CDR3 DNA sequence: TGTGCCATCAGTGGAAACAGGGAAGACTATGGCTACACCTTC.

The J gene is TRBJ2-5, the V gene TRBV2; 9 nucleotides agree with TRBD2. Germline loops: CDR1 SNHLY, CDR2 FYNNEI. J lost 5 bases, V lost 5 bases, and 6 bases had no gene match. CDR3 length: 14 amino acids. The CDR3 DNA sequence: TGTGCCAGCAGTTTGGGGACTAGCACGGAGACCCAGTACTTC. It yields the protein CASSLGTSTETQYF.

This clonotype was detected ten times or more. V is TRBV5-1 and J is TRBJ1-1; D is uncertain. The CDR3 runs 13 residues. Germline values: CDR1 SGHRS, CDR2 YFSETQ. The V end was cut by 0 bases, the J end by 6 bases, with 9 bases between. CDR3 sequence (DNA): TGCGCCAGCAGCTTGGAACTCGGCTCTGAAGCTTTCTTT. It translates to CASSLELGSEAFF. The variable domain in full, completed from reference TRBV5-1 and TRBJ1-1, reads KAGVTQTPRYLIKTRGQQVTLSCSPISGHRSVSWYQQTPGQGLQFLFEYFSETQRNKGNFPGRFSGRQFSNSRSEMNVSTLELGDSALYLCASSLELGSEAFFGQGTRLTVV.

This clonotype was found a few times. CDR3 sequence: CASSYSKGYEQYF. In DNA form, the CDR3 reads TGTGCCAGCAGTTACTCGAAAGGCTACGAGCAGTACTTC. The V call is TRBV6-2 or TRBV6-3, the J call TRBJ2-7; no clear D gene. The CDR3 is 13 residues long. Between the trimmed V and J ends, which lost 0 bases and 3 bases, there was a span of 6 bases. Germline V gives CDR1 MNHEY, CDR2 SVGEGT.

As concerns this clonotype: This could be a read error, since a much larger clone is one nucleotide away. As DNA, the CDR3 is TGTGCCAGCAGATTAGGGGGGAGCTCCTACAATGAGCAGTTCTTC. Amino acids: CASRLGGSSYNEQFF. The chain employs TRBV27 and TRBJ2-1, with D perhaps matching TRBD1 or TRBD2 (6 bases each). Germline lookup yields CDR1 MNHEY and CDR2 SMNVEV (reference sequence). Deletions cut 6 bases from V and 0 bases from J, with 12 bases between. The CDR3 loop spans 15 amino acids.

This clonotype has ten or more counts. CDR3 coding DNA: TGTGCCACCAGCGAACCCGGGACGGAAACGGAAGAGACCCAGTACTTC. It yields the protein CATSEPGTETEETQYF. V usage is TRBV15 and J usage is TRBJ2-5, with D perhaps matching TRBD1 or TRBD2 (5 bases each). The V end was cut by 5 bases, the J end by 3 bases, with 19 bases between. Germline assignment: CDR1 LNHNV and CDR2 YYDKDF (reference sequence). CDR3 length: 16 residues. Variable domain in full (rest from reference TRBV15 and TRBJ2-5): DAMVIQNPRYQVTQFGKPVTLSCSQTLNHNVMYWYQQKSSQAPKLLFHYYDKDFNNEADTPDNFQSRRPNTSFCFLDIRSPGLGDTAMYLCATSEPGTETEETQYFGPGTRLLVL.

This clonotype has a count of ten or more. This chain connects TRBV6-5 to TRBJ2-2, with D perhaps TRBD1 (6 bases). CDR3 length: 13 residues. CDR1 is MNHEY and CDR2 is SVGAGI in the germline V gene. Trimming removed 4 bases from V and 6 bases from J, with 9 bases in between. The CDR3 protein is CASSLGASGELFF. The CDR3 nucleotides read TGTGCCAGCAGTTTGGGGGCCTCCGGGGAGCTGTTTTTT.

The genes are TRBV20-1 and TRBJ2-7; 9 bases are a match to TRBD2. The CDR3 loop spans 16 amino acids. Trimming took 3 bases from V and 0 from J; bases not matched to a gene: 9. Per the germline V gene, CDR1 is DFQATT and CDR2 is SNEGSKA (reference sequence). The CDR3 here is CSASELAGHSSYEQYF. DNA of the CDR3: TGCAGTGCTAGCGAGCTAGCGGGACACAGCTCCTACGAGCAGTACTTC.

Many counts were recorded for this clonotype. J is TRBJ2-4 and V is TRBV7-3; possible D gene TRBD1, 6 bases. The CDR3 contains 13 residues. Trimming cost V 4 bases and J 9 bases, with 13 bases left between them. Germline V gives CDR1 SGHTA, CDR2 FQGTGA. CDR3 sequence: CASSYTGSGIQYF. CDR3 in DNA: TGTGCCAGCAGCTACACAGGGAGCGGCATTCAGTACTTC.